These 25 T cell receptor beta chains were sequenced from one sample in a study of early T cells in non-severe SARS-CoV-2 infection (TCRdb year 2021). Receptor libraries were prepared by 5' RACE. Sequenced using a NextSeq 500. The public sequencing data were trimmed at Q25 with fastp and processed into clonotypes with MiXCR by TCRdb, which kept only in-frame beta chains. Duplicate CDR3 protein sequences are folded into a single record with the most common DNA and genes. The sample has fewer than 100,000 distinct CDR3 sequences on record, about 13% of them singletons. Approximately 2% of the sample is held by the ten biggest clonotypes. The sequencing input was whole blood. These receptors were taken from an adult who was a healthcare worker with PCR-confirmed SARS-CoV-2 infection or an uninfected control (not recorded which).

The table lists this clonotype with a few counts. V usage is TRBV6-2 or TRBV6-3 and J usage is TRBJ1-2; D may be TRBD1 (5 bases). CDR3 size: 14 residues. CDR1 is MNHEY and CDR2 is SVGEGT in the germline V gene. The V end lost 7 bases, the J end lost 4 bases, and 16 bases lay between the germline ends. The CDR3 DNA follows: TGTGCCAGCACCTACGGGGGATTTTCCTATGGCTACACCTTC. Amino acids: CASTYGGFSYGYTF.

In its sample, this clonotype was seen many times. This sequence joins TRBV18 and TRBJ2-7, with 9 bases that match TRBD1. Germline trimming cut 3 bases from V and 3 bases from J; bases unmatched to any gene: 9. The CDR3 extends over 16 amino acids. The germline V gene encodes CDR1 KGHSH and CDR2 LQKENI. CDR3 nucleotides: TGTGCCAGCTCACCCCTCGGGACAGGGACAGGCTACGAGCAGTACTTC. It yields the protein CASSPLGTGTGYEQYF. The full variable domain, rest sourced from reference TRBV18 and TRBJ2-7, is NAGVMQNPRHLVRRRGQEARLRCSPMKGHSHVYWYRQLPEEGLKFMVYLQKENIIDESGMPKERFSAEFPKEGPSILRIQQVVRGDSAAYFCASSPLGTGTGYEQYFGPGTRLTVT.

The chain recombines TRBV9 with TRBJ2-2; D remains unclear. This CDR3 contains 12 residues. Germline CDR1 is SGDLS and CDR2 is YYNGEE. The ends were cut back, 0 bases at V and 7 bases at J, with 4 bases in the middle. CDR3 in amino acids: CASSVVDGELFF. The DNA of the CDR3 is TGTGCCAGCAGCGTAGTTGACGGGGAGCTGTTTTTT.

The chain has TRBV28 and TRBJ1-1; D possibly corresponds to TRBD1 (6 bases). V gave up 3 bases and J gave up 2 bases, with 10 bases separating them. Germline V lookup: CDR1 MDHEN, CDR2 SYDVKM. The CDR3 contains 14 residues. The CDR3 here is CASSFQGRNTEAFF. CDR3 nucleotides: TGTGCCAGCAGTTTCCAGGGGAGAAACACTGAAGCTTTCTTT. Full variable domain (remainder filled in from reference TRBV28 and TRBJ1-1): DVKVTQSSRYLVKRTGEKVFLECVQDMDHENMFWYRQDPGLGLRLIYFSYDVKMKEKGDIPEGYSVSREKKERFSLILESASTNQTSMYLCASSFQGRNTEAFFGQGTRLTVV.

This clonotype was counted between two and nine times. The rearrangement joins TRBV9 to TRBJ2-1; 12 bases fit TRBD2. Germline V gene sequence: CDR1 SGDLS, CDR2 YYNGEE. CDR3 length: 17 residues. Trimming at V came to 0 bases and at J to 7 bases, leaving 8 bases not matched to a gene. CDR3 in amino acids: CASSVATLAGGLNEQFF. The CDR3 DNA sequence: TGTGCCAGCAGCGTAGCTACTCTAGCGGGGGGGTTGAATGAGCAGTTCTTC.

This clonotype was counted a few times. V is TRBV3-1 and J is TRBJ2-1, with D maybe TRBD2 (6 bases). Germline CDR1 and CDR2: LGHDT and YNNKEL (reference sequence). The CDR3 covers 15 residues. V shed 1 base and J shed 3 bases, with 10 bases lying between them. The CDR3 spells CASSQAPGLYNEQFF. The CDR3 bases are TGTGCCAGCAGCCAAGCCCCGGGACTCTACAATGAGCAGTTCTTC.

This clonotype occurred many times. The CDR3 bases are TGTGCCAGCAGCGCCTATACTGGGAGCTCCTACGAGCAGTACTTC. Encoded protein: CASSAYTGSSYEQYF. The chain combines TRBV6-5 with TRBJ2-7, with D possibly TRBD2 on 5 matching bases. The CDR3 is made up of 15 amino acids. V lost 6 bases and J 0 bases, leaving 15 bases between the germline ends. The germline V gene has CDR1 MNHEY and CDR2 SVGAGI.

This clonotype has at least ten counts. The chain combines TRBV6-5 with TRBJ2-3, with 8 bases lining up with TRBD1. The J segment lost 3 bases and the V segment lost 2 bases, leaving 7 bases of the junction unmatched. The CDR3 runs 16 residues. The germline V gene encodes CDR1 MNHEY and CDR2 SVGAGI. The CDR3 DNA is TGTGCCAGCAGTTACGGGGGCAGGGGGCTAACAGATACGCAGTATTTT. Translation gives CASSYGGRGLTDTQYF.

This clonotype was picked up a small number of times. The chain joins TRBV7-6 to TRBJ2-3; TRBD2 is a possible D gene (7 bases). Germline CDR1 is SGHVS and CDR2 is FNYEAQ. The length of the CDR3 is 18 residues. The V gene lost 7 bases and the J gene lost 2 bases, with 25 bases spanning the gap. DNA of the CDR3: TGTGCCAGCAAGGCGGCCAGAGGGGCGGGGGCCGCCACAGATACGCAGTATTTT. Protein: CASKAARGAGAATDTQYF.

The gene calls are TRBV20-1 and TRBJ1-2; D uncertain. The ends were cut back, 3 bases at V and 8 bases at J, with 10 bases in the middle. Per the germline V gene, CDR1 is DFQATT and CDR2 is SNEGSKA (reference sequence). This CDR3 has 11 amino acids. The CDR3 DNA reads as TGCAGTGCTAGCCGGGGATCCGGCTACACCTTC. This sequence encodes CSASRGSGYTF.

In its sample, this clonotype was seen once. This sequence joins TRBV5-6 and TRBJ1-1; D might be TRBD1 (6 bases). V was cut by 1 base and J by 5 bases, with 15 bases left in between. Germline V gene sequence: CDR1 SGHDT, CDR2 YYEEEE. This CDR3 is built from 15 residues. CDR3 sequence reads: CASSLWSEGGTEAFF. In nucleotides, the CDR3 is TGTGCCAGCAGCTTGTGGTCAGAGGGGGGGACTGAAGCTTTCTTT. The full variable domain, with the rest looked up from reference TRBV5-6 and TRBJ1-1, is DAGVTQSPTHLIKTRGQQVTLRCSPKSGHDTVSWYQQALGQGPQFIFQYYEEEERQRGNFPDRFSGHQFPNYSSELNVNALLLGDSALYLCASSLWSEGGTEAFFGQGTRLTVV.

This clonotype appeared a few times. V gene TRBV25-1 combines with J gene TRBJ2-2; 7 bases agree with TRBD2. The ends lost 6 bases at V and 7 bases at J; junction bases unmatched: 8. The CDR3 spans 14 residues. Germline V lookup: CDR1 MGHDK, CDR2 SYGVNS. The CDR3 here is CASRNGGGGGELFF. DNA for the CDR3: TGTGCCAGCAGGAACGGCGGGGGAGGCGGGGAGCTGTTTTTT. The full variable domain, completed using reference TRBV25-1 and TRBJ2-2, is EADIYQTPRYLVIGTGKKITLECSQTMGHDKMYWYQQDPGMELHLIHYSYGVNSTEKGDLSSESTVSRIRTEHFPLTLESARPSHTSQYLCASRNGGGGGELFFGEGSRLTVL.

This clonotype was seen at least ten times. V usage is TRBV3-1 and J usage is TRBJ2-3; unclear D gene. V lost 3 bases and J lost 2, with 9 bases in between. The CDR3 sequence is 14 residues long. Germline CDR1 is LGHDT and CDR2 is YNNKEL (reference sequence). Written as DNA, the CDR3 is TGTGCCAGCAGCCAGATGTCCACCACAGATACGCAGTATTTT. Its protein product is CASSQMSTTDTQYF.

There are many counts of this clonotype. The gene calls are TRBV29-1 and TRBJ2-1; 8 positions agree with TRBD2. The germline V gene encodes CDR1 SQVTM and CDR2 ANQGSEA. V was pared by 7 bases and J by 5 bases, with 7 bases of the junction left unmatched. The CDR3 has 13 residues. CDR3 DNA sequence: TGCAGCGACGGACTAGCCGTAAACAATGAGCAGTTCTTC. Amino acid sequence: CSDGLAVNNEQFF.

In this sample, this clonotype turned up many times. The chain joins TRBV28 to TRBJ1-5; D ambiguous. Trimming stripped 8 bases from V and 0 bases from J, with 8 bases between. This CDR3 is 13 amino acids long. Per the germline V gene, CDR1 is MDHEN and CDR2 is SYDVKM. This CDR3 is CASDLPSNQPQHF. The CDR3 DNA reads TGTGCCAGCGATTTGCCTAGCAATCAGCCCCAGCATTTT.

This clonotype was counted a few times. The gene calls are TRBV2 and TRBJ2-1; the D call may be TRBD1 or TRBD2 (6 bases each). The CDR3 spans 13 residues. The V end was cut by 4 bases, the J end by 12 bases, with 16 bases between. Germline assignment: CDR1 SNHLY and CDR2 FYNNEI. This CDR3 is CASSGRGGFAQFF. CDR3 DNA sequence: TGTGCCAGCAGTGGCAGAGGGGGGTTCGCGCAGTTCTTC.

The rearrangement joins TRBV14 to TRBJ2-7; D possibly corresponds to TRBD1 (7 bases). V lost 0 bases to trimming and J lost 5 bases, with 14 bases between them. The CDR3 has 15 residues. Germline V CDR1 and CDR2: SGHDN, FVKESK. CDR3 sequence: CASSQDTQGGDEQYF. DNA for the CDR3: TGTGCCAGCAGCCAAGATACGCAGGGGGGCGACGAGCAGTACTTC.

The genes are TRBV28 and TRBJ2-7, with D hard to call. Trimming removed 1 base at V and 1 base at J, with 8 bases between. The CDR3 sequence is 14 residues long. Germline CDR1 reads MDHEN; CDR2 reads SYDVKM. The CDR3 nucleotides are TGTGCCAGCAGTTTATCAGGACGTTCCTACGAGCAGTACTTC. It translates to CASSLSGRSYEQYF. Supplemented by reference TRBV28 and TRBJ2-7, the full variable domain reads DVKVTQSSRYLVKRTGEKVFLECVQDMDHENMFWYRQDPGLGLRLIYFSYDVKMKEKGDIPEGYSVSREKKERFSLILESASTNQTSMYLCASSLSGRSYEQYFGPGTRLTVT.

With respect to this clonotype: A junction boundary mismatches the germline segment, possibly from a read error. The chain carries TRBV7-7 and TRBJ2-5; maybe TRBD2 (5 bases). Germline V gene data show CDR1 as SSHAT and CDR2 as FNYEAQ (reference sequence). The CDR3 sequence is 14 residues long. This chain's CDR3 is CASSLALGSETQYF. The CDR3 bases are TGTGCTAGCAGCTTAGCGCTAGGGTCTGAGACCCAGTACTTC.

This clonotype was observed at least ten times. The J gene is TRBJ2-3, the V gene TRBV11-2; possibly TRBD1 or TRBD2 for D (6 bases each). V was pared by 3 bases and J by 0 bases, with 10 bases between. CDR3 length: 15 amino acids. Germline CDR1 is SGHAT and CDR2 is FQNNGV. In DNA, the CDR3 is TGTGCCAGCAGCTTGGGGGGCCCGAGCACAGATACGCAGTATTTT. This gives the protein CASSLGGPSTDTQYF.

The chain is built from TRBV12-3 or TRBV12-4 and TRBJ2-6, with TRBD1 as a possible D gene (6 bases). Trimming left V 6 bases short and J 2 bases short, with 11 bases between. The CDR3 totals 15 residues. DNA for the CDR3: TGTGCCAGCAGAGTTAGGGGGACTGGGGCCAACGTCCTGACTTTC. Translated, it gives CASRVRGTGANVLTF.

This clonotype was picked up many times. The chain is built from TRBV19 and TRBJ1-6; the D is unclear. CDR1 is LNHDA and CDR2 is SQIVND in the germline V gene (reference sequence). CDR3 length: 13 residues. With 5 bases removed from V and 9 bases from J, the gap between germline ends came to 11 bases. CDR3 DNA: TGTGCCAGTAGTCGCCCCGGCCTTTCACCCCTCCACTTT. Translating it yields CASSRPGLSPLHF.

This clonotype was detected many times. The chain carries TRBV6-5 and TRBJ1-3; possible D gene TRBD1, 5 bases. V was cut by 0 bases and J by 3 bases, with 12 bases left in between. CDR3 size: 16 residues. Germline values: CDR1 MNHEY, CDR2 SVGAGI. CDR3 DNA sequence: TGTGCCAGCAGTTACTCGAGTTGGGGGAGTGGAAACACCATATATTTT. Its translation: CASSYSSWGSGNTIYF.

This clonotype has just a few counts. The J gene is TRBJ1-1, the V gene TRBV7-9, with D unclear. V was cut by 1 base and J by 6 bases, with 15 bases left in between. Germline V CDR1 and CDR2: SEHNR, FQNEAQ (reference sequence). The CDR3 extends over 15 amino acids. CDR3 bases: TGTGCCAGCAGCTTAGGGGAGATATATGGAGCTGAAGCTTTCTTT. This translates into CASSLGEIYGAEAFF.

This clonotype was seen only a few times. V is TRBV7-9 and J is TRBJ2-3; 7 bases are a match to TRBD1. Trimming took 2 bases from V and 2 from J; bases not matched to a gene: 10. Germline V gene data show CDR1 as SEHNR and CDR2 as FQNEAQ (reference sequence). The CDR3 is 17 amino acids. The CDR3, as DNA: TGTGCCAGCAGCTTAAAGGGAGTAGGGGGCCCCACAGATACGCAGTATTTT. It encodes CASSLKGVGGPTDTQYF.